One sample yielded the 8 T cell receptor beta chains listed below, sequenced in a study of cytomegalovirus exposure and HLA in healthy donors. Researchers ran the PCR with 60 Vbeta and 13 Jbeta primers. Clones were read by immunoSEQ multiplex PCR, and TCRdb kept only the in-frame ones, dropping some. Of roughly 180,000 clones detected, over 65% appear once; the ten largest clones hold about 1.6%. The sequencing sample was made of PBMCs. Receptors were obtained from a man aged 18 to 29 in good health and CMV-seronegative.

On this clone: The junction differs from germline at one of its ends, possibly a read error. This chain joins TRBV6-5 and TRBJ2-5; no clear D gene. CDR1 MNHEY and CDR2 SVGAGI come from the germline V gene. The CDR3 contains 14 residues. The CDR3 DNA is TGTGCCAGCAGTTACGCGTCTACCCAAGATACCCAGTACTTC. It translates to CASSYASTQDTQYF.

V is TRBV27 and J is TRBJ1-2, with D possibly matching TRBD1 (5 bases). Trimming took off 4 bases at V and 7 bases at J, with 22 bases between the two ends. The germline gives CDR1 MNHEY, CDR2 SMNVEV (reference sequence). CDR3 length: 16 amino acids. CDR3 region: CASSSTRQRRGGGYTF. The DNA of the CDR3 is TGTGCCAGCAGTTCTACCAGACAGCGCCGCGGGGGTGGCTACACCTTC.

A few counts support this clone. This chain joins TRBV5-1 and TRBJ2-2; 9 bases are a match to TRBD2. Germline trimming cut 7 bases from V and 7 bases from J; bases unmatched to any gene: 8. Per germline, CDR1 SGHRS and CDR2 YFSETQ. This CDR3 is 14 amino acids long. CDR3 in amino acids: CASSAGGLLGELFF. The CDR3 nucleotides are TGCGCCAGCTCAGCGGGAGGCCTCCTCGGGGAGCTGTTTTTT.

The chain uses TRBV28 and TRBJ2-7; D is perhaps TRBD2 (5 bases). Germline CDR1 is MDHEN and CDR2 is SYDVKM. The CDR3 is 14 amino acids. V was cut by 6 bases and J by 0 bases, with 12 bases left in between. The CDR3 DNA follows: TGTGCCAGCAGCCGACATGGGAGCTCCTACGAGCAGTACTTC. As protein: CASSRHGSSYEQYF. The full variable domain, completed using reference TRBV28 and TRBJ2-7, is DVKVTQSSRYLVKRTGEKVFLECVQDMDHENMFWYRQDPGLGLRLIYFSYDVKMKEKGDIPEGYSVSREKKERFSLILESASTNQTSMYLCASSRHGSSYEQYFGPGTRLTVT.

The J gene is TRBJ1-1, the V gene TRBV4-2, with unresolved D. The CDR3 has 12 residues. With 0 bases removed from V and 11 bases from J, the gap between germline ends came to 10 bases. Per germline, CDR1 LGHNA and CDR2 YNFKEQ. CDR3 sequence reads: CASSQDVAGAFF. The CDR3 DNA is TGTGCCAGCAGCCAAGATGTGGCGGGCGCTTTCTTT.

The rearrangement uses TRBV28 and TRBJ1-5; D possibly corresponds to TRBD1 (5 bases). V dropped 11 bases and J dropped 7 bases, with 18 bases sitting between them. The CDR3 loop spans 13 amino acids. The germline V gene encodes CDR1 MDHEN and CDR2 SYDVKM. The CDR3 DNA reads TGTGCCTTGGGCGGGGGACGGTGGCAGCCCCAGCATTTT. Translated: CALGGGRWQPQHF.

Only one count was recorded for this clone. Here the CDR3 reads CATSRDIGVNEKLFF. CDR3 bases: TGTGCCACCAGCAGAGATATAGGGGTGAATGAAAAACTGTTTTTT. The chain has TRBV15 and TRBJ1-4; TRBD1 is a possible D gene (5 bases). The CDR3 runs 15 residues. The germline V and J ends were trimmed by 0 bases and 5 bases, with 10 bases remaining between them. In germline, CDR1 is LNHNV, CDR2 YYDKDF (reference sequence).

The J gene is TRBJ2-7, the V gene TRBV5-1; D might be TRBD1 (5 bases). Germline V gives CDR1 SGHRS, CDR2 YFSETQ. V lost 2 bases, J lost 7 bases, and 10 bases lay in between. The CDR3 loop spans 12 amino acids. CDR3 region: CASSFPGPEQYF. CDR3 bases: TGCGCCAGCAGCTTCCCAGGGCCAGAGCAGTACTTC.